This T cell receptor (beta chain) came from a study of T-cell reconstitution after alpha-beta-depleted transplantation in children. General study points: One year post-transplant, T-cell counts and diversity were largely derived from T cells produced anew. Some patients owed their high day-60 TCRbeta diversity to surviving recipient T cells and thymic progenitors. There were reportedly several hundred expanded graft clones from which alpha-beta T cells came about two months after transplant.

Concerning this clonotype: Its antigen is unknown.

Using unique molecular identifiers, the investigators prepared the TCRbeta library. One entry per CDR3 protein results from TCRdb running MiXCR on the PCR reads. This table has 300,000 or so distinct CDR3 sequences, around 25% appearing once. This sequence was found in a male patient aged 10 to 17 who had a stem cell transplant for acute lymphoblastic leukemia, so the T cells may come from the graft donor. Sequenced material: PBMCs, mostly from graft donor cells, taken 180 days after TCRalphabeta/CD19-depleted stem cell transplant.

The CDR3 spells CSASLGTSGRLNEQFF. The CDR3 bases are TGCAGTGCTAGCCTAGGGACTAGCGGGAGACTAAATGAGCAGTTCTTC. This chain links TRBV20-1 with TRBJ2-1; TRBD2 matches at 14 bases. Trimming removed 3 bases from V and 7 bases from J; junction bases left unmatched: 8. This CDR3 region has 16 residues. Looked up from germline, CDR1 is DFQATT and CDR2 is SNEGSKA (reference sequence).